A selection of T cell receptor beta chains follows, all from one sample in a study of cytomegalovirus exposure and HLA in healthy donors. The assay was immunoSEQ multiplex PCR, and TCRdb's table has in-frame clones only and misses some. The sample records 150,000 to 200,000 clones, 86% being singletons. Sequencing used PBMCs. The source is a woman under 30 in good health and CMV-seronegative. The CDR3 runs from the conserved cysteine through the conserved F or W. A D gene is named only where the DNA matches it firmly. Size values are once, few and many counts, or a class for expanded clones, and some rows have none.

TRBD1,.,TRBJ1-2,TRBV5-8,TGTGCCAGCAGCATTACAGGGGGGGATGGCTACACCTTC,CASSITGGDGYTF
.,.,TRBJ2-2,TRBV18,TGTGCCAGCTCACCCCCTCGAGACACCGGGGAGCTGTTTTTT,CASSPPRDTGELFF
TRBD2,.,TRBJ2-5,TRBV11-3,TGTGCCAGCAGCCCGGGACTAGCGGGGCCGTTAGAGACCCAGTACTTC,CASSPGLAGPLETQYF
TRBD1,.,TRBJ1-5,TRBV5-5,TGTGCCAGCAGCTTGGAACCTCAGGGGGCCCCGAATCAGCCCCAGCATTTT,CASSLEPQGAPNQPQHF
TRBD1,.,TRBJ1-5,TRBV10-1,TGCGCCAGCAGGCCGGACAGGGCCTATCAGCCCCAGCATTTT,CASRPDRAYQPQHF
.,.,TRBJ1-2,TRBV29-1,TGCAGCGTTGGTTTAGGGGACTATGGCTACACCTTC,CSVGLGDYGYTF
.,.,TRBJ2-5,TRBV19,TGTGCCAGTAGCGGCGGGGAAGGGACCCAGTACTTC,CASSGGEGTQYF
TRBD1,.,TRBJ1-1,TRBV5-1,TGCGCCAGCAGCTTGGGGGGACAGCCTAAGTGGACTGAAGCTTTCTTT,CASSLGGQPKWTEAFF
.,.,TRBJ2-5,TRBV5-4,TGTGCCAGCAGCTCACGTTCGCTGGGGGGTCAAGAGACCCAGTACTTC,CASSSRSLGGQETQYF
.,.,TRBJ2-5,TRBV11-2,TGTGCCAGCAGCTTAGGTTTCCTCGGAGAGACCCAGTACTTC,CASSLGFLGETQYF
.,.,TRBJ2-7,TRBV5-1,TGCGCCAGCAGCCTTCCTACCTACGAGCAGTACTTC,CASSLPTYEQYF
TRBD1,.,TRBJ1-5,TRBV19,TGTGCCAGTAGTAGGGACAGGGGGAATGGACAGCCCCAGCATTTT,CASSRDRGNGQPQHF
.,few,TRBJ1-3,TRBV12-5,TGTGCTAGTGCCCTAGGGGTTCGAGGAAACACCATATATTTT,CASALGVRGNTIYF
.,.,TRBJ2-7,TRBV6-1,TGTGCCAGCAGTGAAGGGGCAGGGTGGTACGAGCAGTACTTC,CASSEGAGWYEQYF
.,.,TRBJ2-7,TRBV5-5,TGTGCCAGCAGCTTCGTACAGGTGGACCGCGAGCAGTACTTC,CASSFVQVDREQYF
.,.,TRBJ2-7,TRBV5-6,TGTGCCAGCAGCTTGGTAACATCCTACGAGCAGTACTTC,CASSLVTSYEQYF
.,.,TRBJ2-5,TRBV9,TGTGCCAGCAGCGTCAGTTCAGGGTACCAAGAGACCCAGTACTTC,CASSVSSGYQETQYF
TRBD2,.,TRBJ2-7,TRBV19,TGTGCCAGCCGACTAGCGGGGGGCTCCTACGAGCAGTACTTC,CASRLAGGSYEQYF
TRBD1,.,TRBJ1-2,TRBV5-3,TGTGCCAGAAGCACGGACAGGGGGCAAGGCTACACCTTC,CARSTDRGQGYTF
.,few,TRBJ1-4,TRBV2,TGTGCCAGCACCCCAGATGAAAAACTGTTTTTT,CASTPDEKLFF
TRBD1,.,TRBJ1-4,TRBV18,TGTGCCAGCTCACCTCGACAGGGGGCCGCTAATGAAAAACTGTTTTTT,CASSPRQGAANEKLFF
TRBD1,.,TRBJ2-7,TRBV7-8,TGTGCCAGCAGCATAGACAGGGGGTCCTACGAGCAGTACTTC,CASSIDRGSYEQYF
TRBD2,.,TRBJ2-1,TRBV4-2,TGTGCCAGCAGCTCCCGACTAGCGGGTGATTACAATGAGCAGTTCTTC,CASSSRLAGDYNEQFF
TRBD2,few,TRBJ2-1,TRBV10-1,TGCGCCAGCAGTGAGTCCGCCGGAGCGGGAGTTACCAATGAGCAGTTCTTC,CASSESAGAGVTNEQFF
TRBD2,.,TRBJ2-3,TRBV6-4,TGTGCCAGCAGTAGCGGGGGGGCCAGCACAGATACGCAGTATTTT,CASSSGGASTDTQYF
.,.,TRBJ1-1,TRBV19,TGTGCCAGTAGTACCCCAGAAGCTTTCTTT,CASSTPEAFF
TRBD2,.,TRBJ2-3,TRBV14,TGTGCCAGCAGCCAAGCACTAGCGGGGGGATCTAGCACAGATACGCAGTATTTT,CASSQALAGGSSTDTQYF
TRBD2,.,TRBJ2-7,TRBV6-5,TGTGCCAGCAGCCTCGGGACTAGCGGGAGTTACGAGCAGTACTTC,CASSLGTSGSYEQYF
TRBD1,.,TRBJ1-1,TRBV6-6,TGTGCCAGCAGCCGACAGGGGGATTCAAACACTGAAGCTTTCTTT,CASSRQGDSNTEAFF
.,.,TRBJ1-2,TRBV20-1,TGCAGTGCTGGGACAAACTATGGCTACACCTTC,CSAGTNYGYTF
.,.,TRBJ1-5,TRBV6-1,TGTGCCAGCGAGCTAAACTATAGCAATCAGCCCCAGCATTTT,CASELNYSNQPQHF
.,.,TRBJ1-4,TRBV18,TGTGCCAGCTCACCACCGTGGGAGTCTAATGAAAAACTGTTTTTT,CASSPPWESNEKLFF
.,once,TRBJ1-5,TRBV7-2,TGTGCCAGCAGCTTAGGCAGCGGAGGCAATCAGCCCCAGCATTTT,CASSLGSGGNQPQHF
TRBD1,.,TRBJ1-1,TRBV14,TGTGCCAGCGGTTTAACAGGGGGTTTGGCTTTCTTT,CASGLTGGLAFF
TRBD1,.,TRBJ2-6,TRBV2,TGTGCCAGCACTGGACAGGGCCTGGCCGGGGCCAACGTCCTGACTTTC,CASTGQGLAGANVLTF
.,.,TRBJ2-1,TRBV18,TGTGCCAGCTCTCCCCCCCCAGGGGACCGAATGTTCTTC,CASSPPPGDRMFF
TRBD1,.,TRBJ2-7,TRBV6-1,TGTGCCAGCTCGACAGGGGGTGGGTACGAGCAGTACTTC,CASSTGGGYEQYF
TRBD1,.,TRBJ1-1,TRBV19,TGTGCCAGTAACGGGGACAGGGGGAAGAACACTGAAGCTTTCTTT,CASNGDRGKNTEAFF
.,.,TRBJ2-7,TRBV11-2,TGTGCCAGCAGCTTAGGGGCAGGTCCCTACGAGCAGTACTTC,CASSLGAGPYEQYF
TRBD1,.,TRBJ1-1,TRBV4-1,TGCGCCAGCAGCCATTCACAGGGGCTGAACACTGAAGCTTTCTTT,CASSHSQGLNTEAFF
.,.,TRBJ1-3,TRBV5-1,TGCGCCAGCAGCTTGGGGGCAGGGACTGGAAACACCATATATTTT,CASSLGAGTGNTIYF
TRBD1,.,TRBJ1-4,TRBV7-9,TGTGCCAGCAGCGGCGGGACAGGAAAAAATGAAAAACTGTTTTTT,CASSGGTGKNEKLFF
TRBD1,.,TRBJ1-2,TRBV5-6,TGTGCCAGCAGCGTGGGACAGAATAACTATGGCTACACCTTC,CASSVGQNNYGYTF
.,.,TRBJ2-1,TRBV5-5,TGTGCCAGCAGCGTACGGGCAGGGGTCGGCTACAATGAGCAGTTCTTC,CASSVRAGVGYNEQFF
.,.,TRBJ1-6,TRBV5-1,TGCGCCAGCAGCGAGCAGGATAGGAATTCACCCCTCCACTTT,CASSEQDRNSPLHF